One T cell receptor beta chain is described in this entry. Some clones are missing from TCRdb's copy, which holds only in-frame ones; the method was immunoSEQ multiplex PCR. The sample shows about 170,000 clones, approximately 90% of them seen only once. These data come from a study of blood T cell repertoires in COVID-19. Background on the study: The United States, Italy and Spain were the sources of the acute and convalescent COVID-19 samples.

Trimming pared 0 bases from V and 7 bases from J, leaving 13 bases between. The CDR3 length is 15 residues. Germline loops: CDR1 SGHRS, CDR2 YFSETQ. Sequencing was performed on peripheral blood. The clonotype was recovered from a man between 18 and 35 years old with active or convalescent COVID-19. This sequence joins TRBV5-1 and TRBJ1-4; no firm D call. DNA for the CDR3: TGCGCCAGCAGCTTGGCAAACTCCAATCTTGAAAAACTGTTTTTT. It encodes CASSLANSNLEKLFF.